The rows below give T cell receptor beta chains drawn from one sample of a study of shared clonotypes between healthy human individuals. Sequencing was performed with immunoSEQ multiplex PCR; in TCRdb, only in-frame clones are kept and a portion is missing. Of over 750,000 clones listed, around 96% were seen once; the top ten hold roughly 0.23%. Input material: naive CD8+ T cells sorted from blood. All receptors come from a man younger than 45 in good health. Each CDR3 is given with its conserved first and last residue. The order of the fields is clone size, CDR3 length, J gene, V gene, D gene, CDR3 DNA, CDR3 protein. The D gene is left open where the match is weak. A clone size is listed for some rows: how often the clone was seen (once, few, many), or a class if it is expanded.

>.|16|TRBJ2-3|TRBV5-5|TRBD1
TGTGCCAGCAGCGGTGGGGACAGGGGACGCACAGATACGCAGTATTTT
CASSGGDRGRTDTQYF
>.|13|TRBJ2-7|TRBV15|.
TGTGCCACCAGCAGAGATTGGACCTACGAGCAGTACTTC
CATSRDWTYEQYF
>.|13|TRBJ2-7|TRBV27|.
TGTGCCAGCAGTTTAGGAGGGAGTGCCGAGCAGTACTTC
CASSLGGSAEQYF
>once|14|TRBJ1-2|TRBV13|TRBD1
TGTGCCAGCAGCTTATCAGGGGGCTTCTATGGCTACACCTTC
CASSLSGGFYGYTF
>.|17|TRBJ1-2|TRBV28|.
TGTGCCAGCAGCTCGCGTCTGTCGAAGGAGGAAGGCTATGGCTACACCTTC
CASSSRLSKEEGYGYTF
>.|17|TRBJ2-1|TRBV4-1|.
TGCGCCAGCAGCCAAGTTCCCCGGGCTAGCTCCTACAATGAGCAGTTCTTC
CASSQVPRASSYNEQFF
>.|14|TRBJ1-1|TRBV27|.
TGTGCCAGCAGCCCCTTGACCATGAACACTGAAGCTTTCTTT
CASSPLTMNTEAFF
>once|15|TRBJ2-7|TRBV19|.
TGTGCCAGTAGTATTATGGTCGGGGCCTTCTACGAGCAGTACTTC
CASSIMVGAFYEQYF
>.|15|TRBJ2-1|TRBV28|TRBD1
TGTGCCAGCAGCAAAATCCCGGGACAGGGGTATGAGCAGTTCTTC
CASSKIPGQGYEQFF
>.|14|TRBJ2-1|TRBV27|.
TGTGCCAGCAGGATAGGGGCCTCCTACAATGAGCAGTTCTTC
CASRIGASYNEQFF
>.|13|TRBJ1-1|TRBV27|.
TGTGCCAGCAGTTTCACTATGAACACTGAAGCTTTCTTT
CASSFTMNTEAFF
>.|14|TRBJ2-1|TRBV27|.
TGTGCCAGCAGCGACGGGTCAGACTACAATGAGCAGTTCTTC
CASSDGSDYNEQFF
>.|13|TRBJ2-1|TRBV7-9|.
TGTGCCAGCAGCCTGACGAGCTACAATGAGCAGTTCTTC
CASSLTSYNEQFF
>.|12|TRBJ1-1|TRBV11-3|.
TGTGCCAGCAGCTTTGGTAGCACTGAAGCTTTCTTT
CASSFGSTEAFF
>.|14|TRBJ2-3|TRBV19|TRBD1
TGTGCCAGTAGTCCCCAGGGGGTGGTGGATACGCAGTATTTT
CASSPQGVVDTQYF
>.|12|TRBJ1-2|TRBV14|.
TGTGCCAGCAGCCCTGTTAACTATGGCTACACCTTC
CASSPVNYGYTF
>.|15|TRBJ2-7|TRBV5-1|.
TGCGCCAGCAGCTGGACGACAGGAAGCTCCTACGAGCAGTACTTC
CASSWTTGSSYEQYF
>few|15|TRBJ1-1|TRBV11-2|.
TGTGCCAGCAGCTTAGTTGAGACAGGGAACACTGAAGCTTTCTTT
CASSLVETGNTEAFF
>.|12|TRBJ2-7|TRBV11-2|.
TGTGCCAGCAGCCCAGTAGACTACGAGCAGTACTTC
CASSPVDYEQYF
>.|12|TRBJ2-1|TRBV2|.
TGTGCCAGCAGCGGCGGGGACAATGAGCAGTTCTTC
CASSGGDNEQFF
>.|16|TRBJ2-5|TRBV28|TRBD1
TGTGCCAGCAGTTTATTTCCCCGACAGGGAGAAGAGACCCAGTACTTC
CASSLFPRQGEETQYF
>.|14|TRBJ2-7|TRBV28|.
TGTGCCAGCAGTGCCCGGGAGCGTTCCTACGAGCAGTACTTC
CASSARERSYEQYF
>once|13|TRBJ2-7|TRBV10-3|.
TGTGCCATCAGTGAGTCCCATACCTACGAGCAGTACTTC
CAISESHTYEQYF
>.|13|TRBJ1-5|TRBV7-6|.
TGTGCCAGCAGCTGGGGAACTAATCAGCCCCAGCATTTT
CASSWGTNQPQHF
>.|15|TRBJ2-7|TRBV6-5|.
TGTGCCAGCAGTTACGGGCACGGCGGGGACTACGAGCAGTACTTC
CASSYGHGGDYEQYF
>.|16|TRBJ1-1|TRBV7-9|TRBD1
TGTGCCAGCAGCTTAAATTCCGGGACAGGGAACACTGAAGCTTTCTTT
CASSLNSGTGNTEAFF
>.|12|TRBJ2-7|TRBV7-9|.
TGTGCCAGCAGCTCAGAATCCTACGAGCAGTACTTC
CASSSESYEQYF
>.|16|TRBJ2-5|TRBV6-5|TRBD2
TGTGCCAGCAGTTCGCTAGCGGGAGGGCCTATAGAGACCCAGTACTTC
CASSSLAGGPIETQYF
>.|10|TRBJ2-5|TRBV29-1|.
TGCAGCGTTGCTTGGGAGACCCAGTACTTC
CSVAWETQYF
>.|15|TRBJ2-1|TRBV6-5|TRBD2
TGTGCCAGCAGAGGACTAGCGGGAGGGTACAATGAGCAGTTCTTC
CASRGLAGGYNEQFF
>.|15|TRBJ2-3|TRBV15|TRBD2
TGTGCCACCAGCCCCGGGGGGGGCTTCACAGATACGCAGTATTTT
CATSPGGGFTDTQYF
>.|15|TRBJ2-2|TRBV7-9|TRBD2
TGTGCCAGCAGCTTAGGGCCTAGCGGTACCGGGGAGCTGTTTTTT
CASSLGPSGTGELFF
>.|15|TRBJ2-7|TRBV27|TRBD1
TGTGCCAGCAGTTACGGGACAGGGGAGTCTCGGGAGCAGTACTTC
CASSYGTGESREQYF
>.|14|TRBJ1-5|TRBV9|.
TGTGCCAGCTCCTGGGACGGAACCAATCAGCCCCAGCATTTT
CASSWDGTNQPQHF
>.|18|TRBJ2-6|TRBV19|TRBD1
TGTGCCAGTAGTACTCCCCTGGGACAGGGACCGGGGGCCAACGTCCTGACTTTC
CASSTPLGQGPGANVLTF
>.|13|TRBJ1-5|TRBV10-3|.
TGTGCCATCAGTTCCGGCGAGAATCAGCCCCAGCATTTT
CAISSGENQPQHF
>.|17|TRBJ2-2|TRBV4-3|TRBD1
TGCGCCAGCAGCCAACTACCGGGACAGGAAAACACCGGGGAGCTGTTTTTT
CASSQLPGQENTGELFF
>.|17|TRBJ2-1|TRBV11-2|.
TGTGCCAGCAGCTTAGATGCCTTTGGTTACTCCTACAATGAGCAGTTCTTC
CASSLDAFGYSYNEQFF
>.|15|TRBJ1-2|TRBV7-9|TRBD1
TGTGCCAGCAGCTCTGACAGGGGGCCGCAGGGTGGCTACACCTTC
CASSSDRGPQGGYTF
>.|13|TRBJ2-5|TRBV7-8|.
TGTGCCAGCAGCTTAGAGCAGGGGGGGACCCAGTACTTC
CASSLEQGGTQYF
>.|15|TRBJ2-3|TRBV15|.
TGTGCCACCAGAAAGGGAGAAACCTACACAGATACGCAGTATTTT
CATRKGETYTDTQYF
>.|14|TRBJ2-2|TRBV6-5|.
TGTGCCAGCAGTTACTCGTCGTCGGCCGGGGAGCTGTTTTTT
CASSYSSSAGELFF
>.|15|TRBJ2-1|TRBV27|TRBD2
TGTGCCAGCAGTCTGCTAGCGGGAGATTACAATGAGCAGTTCTTC
CASSLLAGDYNEQFF
>.|14|TRBJ2-1|TRBV11-3|.
TGTGCCAGCAGCGGCAGGGGGGACTTAGGTGAGCAGTTCTTC
CASSGRGDLGEQFF
>.|15|TRBJ2-5|TRBV7-3|.
TGTGCCAGCAGCCGCGTCAGGGGCGGACAAGAGACCCAGTACTTC
CASSRVRGGQETQYF
>.|17|TRBJ2-7|TRBV28|.
TGTGCCAGCAGTTTGTCGCCACGACAGGGACTTGTTTACGAGCAGTACTTC
CASSLSPRQGLVYEQYF
>.|13|TRBJ2-2|TRBV7-9|.
TGTGCCAGCAGCACCCTGGACACCGGGGAGCTGTTTTTT
CASSTLDTGELFF
>.|15|TRBJ2-7|TRBV29-1|TRBD2
TGCAGCGTTGAAGCGGGTAGCGGGAGTGTCAACGAGCAGTACTTC
CSVEAGSGSVNEQYF
>.|12|TRBJ2-1|TRBV4-1|TRBD2
TGCGCCAGCAGCCCCGCGGGGGGTGAGCAGTTCTTC
CASSPAGGEQFF
>.|12|TRBJ2-1|TRBV11-2|.
TGTGCCAGCAGGGTACAGGGCAGTGAGCAGTTCTTC
CASRVQGSEQFF
>once|13|TRBJ2-7|TRBV29-1|TRBD1
TGCAGCGTGTTCACAGGGGGCAGGAACGAGCAGTACTTC
CSVFTGGRNEQYF
>.|16|TRBJ2-7|TRBV15|TRBD1
TGTGCCACCAGCAGAGCAAGGGGGCAAAATGCCTACGAGCAGTACTTC
CATSRARGQNAYEQYF
>.|13|TRBJ1-1|TRBV29-1|.
TGCAGCGTTGAGGGGGGCCAGAACACTGAAGCTTTCTTT
CSVEGGQNTEAFF
>.|15|TRBJ2-7|TRBV19|TRBD2
TGTGCCAGTAGTTCCGCCGGGACTAGCGACTACGAGCAGTACTTC
CASSSAGTSDYEQYF
>.|15|TRBJ2-7|TRBV9|TRBD2
TGTGCCAGCAGCCCACCGACTAGCGGCTCCTACGAGCAGTACTTC
CASSPPTSGSYEQYF
>.|16|TRBJ2-2|TRBV7-6|TRBD2
TGTGCCAGCAGCTTAAGACTAGCGGGAGTCACCGGGGAGCTGTTTTTT
CASSLRLAGVTGELFF
>.|13|TRBJ2-3|TRBV27|.
TGTGCCAGCAGTTTATCTGGCATAGATACGCAGTATTTT
CASSLSGIDTQYF